These 15 T cell receptor beta chains came from one sample sequenced in a study of shared clonotypes between healthy human individuals. Measured with immunoSEQ multiplex PCR; TCRdb has only the in-frame clones, and not every one. In the table there are about 2.3 million clones, over 90% of which are singletons. Specimen: naive CD4+ T cells from PBMCs. Specified subset: CD45RA+ positively selected. The receptor set was obtained from a man between 18 and 29 years old in good health. Some clones in this sample may be carry-over from other donors' samples.

J is TRBJ1-1 and V is TRBV27; D unresolved. The germline V and J ends were trimmed by 5 bases and 4 bases, with 14 bases remaining between them. Germline V gene sequence: CDR1 MNHEY, CDR2 SMNVEV (reference sequence). The CDR3 runs to 14 residues. The CDR3, as DNA: TGTGCCAGCAGTCCCTTGGCCCGGGGCACTGAAGCTTTCTTT. It specifies CASSPLARGTEAFF.

The V call is TRBV5-1, the J call TRBJ2-7, with TRBD2 identical over 10 bases. CDR3 size: 16 residues. Germline-derived CDR1 and CDR2 are SGHRS and YFSETQ. J lost 0 bases, V lost 4 bases, and 7 bases had no gene match. CDR3 DNA: TGCGCCAGCAGCCCGGGGACTAGCGAGAGCTCCTACGAGCAGTACTTC. Translated: CASSPGTSESSYEQYF.

To note about this clone: Other DNA sequences in the sample encode the same CDR3. The chain uses TRBV2 and TRBJ1-1; 7 nucleotides agree with TRBD1. V lost 8 bases, J lost 3 bases, and 6 bases stayed unmatched. The CDR3 extends over 13 amino acids. From germline, CDR1 is SNHLY and CDR2 FYNNEI. CDR3 nucleotides: TGTGCCAGCCGCCGGGACAGAGACACTGAAGCTTTCTTT. It encodes CASRRDRDTEAFF.

This chain joins TRBV5-5 and TRBJ1-2; D is perhaps TRBD1 (6 bases). There are 15 residues in the CDR3. Germline V gene data show CDR1 as SGHKS and CDR2 as YYEKEE (reference sequence). V dropped 4 bases and J dropped 3 bases, with 16 bases sitting between them. DNA for the CDR3: TGTGCCAGCAGCCGTTTGTACAGGGCGGACTATGGCTACACCTTC. Its protein product is CASSRLYRADYGYTF.

The V and J genes are TRBV19 and TRBJ1-1; the D is unclear. Trimming left V 8 bases short and J 11 bases short, with 15 bases between. The V gene's germline CDR1 is LNHDA and CDR2 SQIVND (reference sequence). The CDR3 runs 11 residues. CDR3: CASSLRAGAFF. CDR3 DNA sequence: TGTGCCAGTTCGTTGCGGGCCGGGGCTTTCTTT.

This chain joins TRBV27 and TRBJ2-4; 7 bases map to TRBD1. Germline loops: CDR1 MNHEY, CDR2 SMNVEV (reference sequence). With 3 bases clipped from V and 7 bases from J, the junction kept 6 bases outside the gene matches. The CDR3 extends over 14 amino acids. CDR3 DNA sequence: TGTGCCAGCAGTTTGGTGGACAGGCCTAACATTCAGTACTTC. Translating it yields CASSLVDRPNIQYF.

The rearrangement uses TRBV19 and TRBJ2-5, with 7 positions matching TRBD1. J lost 9 bases, V lost 4 bases, and 8 bases had no gene match. Germline V gene data show CDR1 as LNHDA and CDR2 as SQIVND (reference sequence). This CDR3 spans 13 amino acids. The CDR3 sequence is CASSTIPQGSQYF. The CDR3 DNA is TGTGCCAGTAGTACGATCCCACAGGGGTCCCAGTACTTC.

In the case of this clone: Other DNA sequences in this sample translate to the same CDR3. The chain combines TRBV18 with TRBJ1-2; 7 nucleotides match TRBD1. In germline, CDR1 is KGHSH, CDR2 LQKENI. V shed 3 bases and J 0 bases; nucleotides not matched to a gene: 1. The CDR3 has 14 amino acids. The CDR3 loop reads CASSPQGANYGYTF. In nucleotides, the CDR3 is TGTGCCAGCTCACCCCAGGGGGCTAACTATGGCTACACCTTC.

J is TRBJ2-3 and V is TRBV30; 9 bases are a match to TRBD1. Trimming removed 5 bases from V and 6 bases from J; junction bases left unmatched: 6. The CDR3 covers 13 residues. Germline-derived CDR1 and CDR2 are GTSNPN and SVGIG (reference sequence). CDR3 protein: CAWHRGPTDTQYF. The DNA for the CDR3 is TGTGCCTGGCACAGGGGGCCGACTGATACGCAGTATTTT. Looking up the rest from reference TRBV30 and TRBJ2-3 gives the full variable domain: SQTIHQWPATLVQPVGSPLSLECTVEGTSNPNLYWYRQAAGRGLQLLFYSVGIGQISSEVPQNLSASRPQDRQFILSSKKLLLSDSGFYLCAWHRGPTDTQYFGPGTRLTVL.

The CDR3 coding sequence is TGTGCCTGCCTTGAGGGGGCACTGTATGGCTACACCTTC. Its protein is CACLEGALYGYTF. J is TRBJ1-2 and V is TRBV30, with 7 bases fitting TRBD1. The V gene's germline CDR1 is GTSNPN and CDR2 SVGIG (reference sequence). V shed 6 bases, J shed 5 bases, and the junction held 9 bases outside the gene matches. The CDR3 runs to 13 residues. The full variable domain, with the rest looked up from reference TRBV30 and TRBJ1-2, is SQTIHQWPATLVQPVGSPLSLECTVEGTSNPNLYWYRQAAGRGLQLLFYSVGIGQISSEVPQNLSASRPQDRQFILSSKKLLLSDSGFYLCACLEGALYGYTFGSGTRLTVV.

In this sample, this clone turned up a few times. The rearrangement uses TRBV4-3 and TRBJ1-1; 7 positions agree with TRBD1. V lost 0 bases, J lost 4 bases, and 8 bases stayed unmatched. The length of the CDR3 is 16 residues. The germline V gene has CDR1 LGHNA and CDR2 YSLEER. The CDR3: CASSQDLGQMGTEAFF. CDR3 coding DNA: TGCGCCAGCAGCCAAGATCTGGGACAGATGGGCACTGAAGCTTTCTTT.

The chain recombines TRBV21-1 with TRBJ1-4; the table names TRBD1, a call not compared with the DNA. TRBV21-1 is classified as a pseudogene. This CDR3 contains 13 residues. This chain's CDR3 is CASSNRTGEKLFF. The CDR3 nucleotides read TGTGCCAGCAGCAACCGGACAGGCGAAAAACTGTTTTTT.

The chain links TRBV28 to TRBJ2-6, with D possibly matching TRBD1 (7 bases). The germline V gene encodes CDR1 MDHEN and CDR2 SYDVKM. The CDR3 consists of 19 residues. V was cut by 5 bases and J by 0 bases, with 20 bases left in between. The CDR3 region is CASSGDLGQTSSGANVLTF. The CDR3 bases are TGTGCCAGCAGTGGTGACCTGGGACAGACTAGCTCTGGGGCCAACGTCCTGACTTTC.

This sequence joins TRBV7-2 and TRBJ1-2; D unclear. Germline V gene sequence: CDR1 SGHTA, CDR2 FQGNSA. Trimming removed 5 bases from V and 2 bases from J, with 12 bases in between. The CDR3 sequence is 14 residues long. The CDR3 nucleotides are TGTGCCAGCAGCCGGACGGGCCTAAACTATGGCTACACCTTC. It yields the protein CASSRTGLNYGYTF.

The CDR3 DNA follows: TGTGCCAGCAGCTTCGTGTCTGAGACCCAGTACTTC. It is translated as CASSFVSETQYF. The rearrangement uses TRBV7-2 and TRBJ2-5; no definite D call. Germline V lookup: CDR1 SGHTA, CDR2 FQGNSA. Trimming took 3 bases from V and 5 from J, leaving 7 bases between them. The CDR3 runs 12 residues.